A selection of T cell receptor beta chains follows, all from one sample in a study of CXCR3-negative and CXCR3-positive naive CD8 T cells. TCRdb re-called the 5' RACE reads; every CDR3 protein appears as one record, without DNA. The sample data list about 60,000 distinct CDR3 sequences. The sample comprised naive CXCR3+ CD8+ T cells from blood. The source of these receptors is a human donor in good health. Some clones in this sample may be carry-over from other donors' samples. Both conserved end residues are part of each CDR3.

13	TRBV5-1	TRBJ2-7	CASKRGSTYEQYF
15	TRBV3-1	TRBJ2-5	CASSQVSSGGETQYF
16	TRBV7-9	TRBJ2-7	CASSDGTAGPHYEQYF
16	TRBV5-6	TRBJ2-7	CASSLIRDRGGYEQYF
13	TRBV5-1	TRBJ2-7	CASSWDEFYEQYF
14	TRBV28	TRBJ2-1	CASTLGGSYNEQFF
12	TRBV29-1	TRBJ2-7	CSVRTGSYEQYF
12	TRBV29-1	TRBJ2-1	CSVDEEGPEQFF
17	TRBV4-3	TRBJ2-2	CASSQSGQGYDTGELFF
14	TRBV7-2	TRBJ2-7	CASSLGVGPYEQYF
13	TRBV12-3/TRBV12-4	TRBJ1-2	CASSWGENYGYTF
15	TRBV7-9	TRBJ2-7	CASSSRDRAGYEQYF
15	TRBV7-9	TRBJ1-4	CASSVGPATNEKLFF
16	TRBV4-1	TRBJ2-7	CASSQDSGENSYEQYF
14	TRBV12-3/TRBV12-4	TRBJ2-7	CASLHGRSSYEQYF
11	TRBV2	TRBJ2-7	CATRTSYEQYF
15	TRBV14	TRBJ1-2	CASSPLEHTSAGYTF
12	TRBV29-1	TRBJ1-2	CSALQGSRGYTF
13	TRBV6-2/TRBV6-3	TRBJ2-7	CASRDRLYYEQYF
11	TRBV5-6	TRBJ2-1	CASSLVEEQFF
13	TRBV29-1	TRBJ2-7	CSVRGQPSYEQYF
14	TRBV2	TRBJ1-3	CASSEEPTGNTIYF
11	TRBV10-1	TRBJ2-1	CASSGVNEQFF
16	TRBV10-1	TRBJ2-2	CASSEAAGANTGELFF
15	TRBV5-1	TRBJ1-2	CASGLVERRFYGYTF
15	TRBV3-1	TRBJ2-3	CASSSEGTTTDTQYF
14	TRBV28	TRBJ1-2	CASSPWDSFYGYTF
15	TRBV7-2	TRBJ2-7	CASSPQGGGLYEQYF
15	TRBV9	TRBJ1-2	CASSVGDSAVEGYTF
13	TRBV27	TRBJ2-7	CASSFSPTYEQYF
14	TRBV12-3/TRBV12-4	TRBJ2-5	CASSLIGGAETQYF
14	TRBV20-1	TRBJ2-2	CSAATGTPSGELFF
18	TRBV4-3	TRBJ2-2	CASSQEPQGSSFTGELFF
13	TRBV11-3	TRBJ2-1	CASSLVEGDEQFF
13	TRBV25-1	TRBJ2-2	CASSVANTGELFF
14	TRBV15	TRBJ2-7	CATSRGQGNYEQYF
12	TRBV12-3/TRBV12-4	TRBJ2-5	CASTPGRETQYF
16	TRBV7-8	TRBJ2-5	CASSSGTARLQETQYF
15	TRBV28	TRBJ2-5	CASSGRDRAAETQYF
13	TRBV29-1	TRBJ2-1	CSPTGVSTNEQFF
18	TRBV4-3	TRBJ2-5	CASSQDYTSGGVLETQYF
15	TRBV15	TRBJ2-3	CATSPWGSVADTQYF
14	TRBV5-6	TRBJ2-7	CASSDGTGTYEQYF
15	TRBV20-1	TRBJ1-5	CSARDLTGVNQPQHF
14	TRBV7-3	TRBJ2-7	CASSAGSGGYEQYF
12	TRBV13	TRBJ2-7	CASSLPGYEQYF
17	TRBV10-3	TRBJ2-2	CAIKKAPGVGSTGELFF
15	TRBV3-1	TRBJ2-7	CASEDQRGPVMEQYF
13	TRBV29-1	TRBJ1-2	CSVYGQVSLGYTF
15	TRBV9	TRBJ1-2	CASSVDRGLGYGYTF
14	TRBV7-8	TRBJ2-7	CASSLGTGSSQQYF
13	TRBV12-5	TRBJ1-1	CASGRTGNTEAFF
15	TRBV6-6	TRBJ1-1	CASSYTGYMNTEAFF
14	TRBV27	TRBJ1-1	CASNKIDSPTEAFF
15	TRBV6-5	TRBJ1-2	CASTTGTGDPYGYTF
16	TRBV12-3/TRBV12-4	TRBJ1-6	CASSLGEYTYNSPLHF
14	TRBV28	TRBJ1-5	CASSLRQGNQPQHF
15	TRBV4-2	TRBJ1-5	CASSQVTGRNQPQHF
14	TRBV25-1	TRBJ1-5	CASSEWGSNQPQHF